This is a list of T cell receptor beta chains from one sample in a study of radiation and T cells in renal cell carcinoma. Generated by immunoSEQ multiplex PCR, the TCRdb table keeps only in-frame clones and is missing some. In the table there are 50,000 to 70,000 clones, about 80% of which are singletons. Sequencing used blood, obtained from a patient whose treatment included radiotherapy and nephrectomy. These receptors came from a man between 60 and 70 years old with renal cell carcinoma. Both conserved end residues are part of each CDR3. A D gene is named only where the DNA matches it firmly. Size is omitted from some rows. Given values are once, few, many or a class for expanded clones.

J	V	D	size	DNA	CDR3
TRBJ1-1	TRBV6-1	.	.	TGTGCCAGCAGTGCGGATTGGACAGCACTGAACACTGAAGCTTTCTTT	CASSADWTALNTEAFF
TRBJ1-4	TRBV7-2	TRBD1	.	TGTGCCAGCAGCTTACGGGACAGTTATAATGAAAAACTGTTTTTT	CASSLRDSYNEKLFF
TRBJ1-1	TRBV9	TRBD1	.	TGTGCCAGCAGCGTTCCATCCGGGACAGGGGGTATTGAAGCTTTCTTT	CASSVPSGTGGIEAFF
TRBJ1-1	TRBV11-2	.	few	TGTGCCAGCAGCTTAACCTCGAACACTGAAGCTTTCTTT	CASSLTSNTEAFF
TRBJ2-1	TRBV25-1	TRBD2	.	TGTGCCAGCAGTGGGCTAGCGGAGACCTACAATGAGCAGTTCTTC	CASSGLAETYNEQFF
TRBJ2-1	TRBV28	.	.	TGTGCCAGCTCAAGCCCGACCGGCGGATCCTACAATGAGCAGTTCTTC	CASSSPTGGSYNEQFF
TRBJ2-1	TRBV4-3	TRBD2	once	TGCGCCAGCAGCCAAGCAAGCGGGGGGGCCGGGGGTGAGCAGTTCTTC	CASSQASGGAGGEQFF
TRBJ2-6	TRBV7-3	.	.	TGTGCCAGCAGCTTTAAAAGCGGGGCCAACGTCCTGACTTTC	CASSFKSGANVLTF
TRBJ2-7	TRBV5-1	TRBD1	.	TGCGCCAGCAGCCACGGACAGGGAGTTAAGAACGAGCAGTACTTC	CASSHGQGVKNEQYF
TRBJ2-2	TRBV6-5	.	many	TGTGCCAGCACCCCACAAACTCCGAACACCGGGGAGCTGTTTTTT	CASTPQTPNTGELFF
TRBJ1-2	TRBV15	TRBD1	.	TGTGCCACCAGCAGCCACGACAGGGTAGGTGGCTACACCTTC	CATSSHDRVGGYTF
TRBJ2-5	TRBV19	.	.	TGTGCCAGTAGTCCCCTGGGGGCACAAGAGACCCAGTACTTC	CASSPLGAQETQYF
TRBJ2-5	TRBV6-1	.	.	TGTGCCAGCAGTGAACGGCCCGGGACCCAGTACTTC	CASSERPGTQYF
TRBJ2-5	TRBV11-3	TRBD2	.	TGTGCCAGCAGCATGCCGGGCGGGAGTGGAGAGACCCAGTACTTC	CASSMPGGSGETQYF